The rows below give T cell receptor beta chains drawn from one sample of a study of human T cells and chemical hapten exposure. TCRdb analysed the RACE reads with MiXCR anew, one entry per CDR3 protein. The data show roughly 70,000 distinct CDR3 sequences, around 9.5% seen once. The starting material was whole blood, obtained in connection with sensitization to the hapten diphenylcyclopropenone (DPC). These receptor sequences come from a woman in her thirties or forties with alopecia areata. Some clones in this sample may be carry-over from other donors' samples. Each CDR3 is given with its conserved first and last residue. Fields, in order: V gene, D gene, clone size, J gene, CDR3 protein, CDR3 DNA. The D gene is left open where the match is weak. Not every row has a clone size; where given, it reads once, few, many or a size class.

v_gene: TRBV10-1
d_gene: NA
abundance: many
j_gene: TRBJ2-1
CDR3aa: CASSESTLDGTYNEQFF
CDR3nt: TGCGCCAGCAGTGAGTCGACTCTTGACGGAACCTACAATGAGCAGTTCTTC

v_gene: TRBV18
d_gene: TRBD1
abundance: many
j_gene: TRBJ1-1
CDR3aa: CASSLGQGALNTEAFF
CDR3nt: TGTGCCAGCTCACTGGGACAGGGGGCACTGAACACTGAAGCTTTCTTT

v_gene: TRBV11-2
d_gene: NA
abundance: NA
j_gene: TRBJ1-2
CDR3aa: CASSLGSRWNYGYTF
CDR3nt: TGTGCCAGCAGCTTGGGGTCGCGTTGGAACTATGGCTACACCTTC

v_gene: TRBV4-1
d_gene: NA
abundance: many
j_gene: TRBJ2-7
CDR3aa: CASSQVLGIRYEQYF
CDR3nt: TGCGCCAGCAGCCAAGTATTAGGGATACGTTACGAGCAGTACTTC

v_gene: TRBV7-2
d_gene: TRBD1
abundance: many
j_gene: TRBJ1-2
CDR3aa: CASRSPGQAFGGYTF
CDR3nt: TGTGCCAGCAGGTCGCCGGGACAGGCCTTCGGCGGCTACACCTTC

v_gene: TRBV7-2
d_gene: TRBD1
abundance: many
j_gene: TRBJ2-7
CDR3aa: CASSRNYPGQGRLGHSYEQYF
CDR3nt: TGTGCCAGCAGCCGCAACTATCCGGGACAGGGAAGACTGGGGCACTCCTACGAGCAGTACTTC

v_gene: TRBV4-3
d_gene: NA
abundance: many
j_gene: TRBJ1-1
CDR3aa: CASSQDWVMNTEAFF
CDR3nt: TGCGCCAGCAGCCAAGATTGGGTTATGAACACTGAAGCTTTCTTT

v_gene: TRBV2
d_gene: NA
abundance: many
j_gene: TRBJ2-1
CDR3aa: CANRDNHNEQFF
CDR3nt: TGTGCCAACCGGGACAACCACAATGAGCAGTTCTTC

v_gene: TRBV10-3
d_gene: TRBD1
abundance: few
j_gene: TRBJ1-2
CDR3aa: CAITTGGRDYGYTF
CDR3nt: TGTGCCATCACTACAGGGGGTAGAGACTATGGCTACACCTTC

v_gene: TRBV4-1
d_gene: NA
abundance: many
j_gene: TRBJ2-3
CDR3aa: CASSQGLTDTQYF
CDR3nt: TGCGCCAGCAGCCAAGGTCTCACAGATACGCAGTATTTT

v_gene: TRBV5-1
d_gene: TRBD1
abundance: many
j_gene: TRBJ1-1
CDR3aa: CASSLVTGANTEAFF
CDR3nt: TGCGCCAGCAGCTTGGTGACAGGGGCGAACACTGAAGCTTTCTTT

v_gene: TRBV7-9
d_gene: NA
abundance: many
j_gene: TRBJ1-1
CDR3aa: CASSYGGGRAEAFF
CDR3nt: TGTGCCAGCAGCTATGGGGGAGGGAGGGCTGAAGCTTTCTTT

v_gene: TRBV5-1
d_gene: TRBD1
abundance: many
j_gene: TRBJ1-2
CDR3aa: CASSLVPDMGQGARGYTF
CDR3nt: TGCGCCAGCAGCTTGGTCCCGGATATGGGACAGGGGGCACGAGGCTACACCTTC

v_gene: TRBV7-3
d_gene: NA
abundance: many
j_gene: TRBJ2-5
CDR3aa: CASSLTAGHETQYF
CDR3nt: TGTGCCAGCAGCTTAACAGCAGGGCACGAGACCCAGTACTTC

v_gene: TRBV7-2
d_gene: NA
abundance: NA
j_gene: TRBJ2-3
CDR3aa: CASSYYTDTQYF
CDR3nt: TGTGCCAGCAGCTATTACACAGATACGCAGTATTTT

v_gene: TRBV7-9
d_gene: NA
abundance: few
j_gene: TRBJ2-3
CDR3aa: CASSFPWSSTDTQYF
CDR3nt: TGTGCCAGCAGCTTTCCGTGGTCTAGCACAGATACGCAGTATTTT

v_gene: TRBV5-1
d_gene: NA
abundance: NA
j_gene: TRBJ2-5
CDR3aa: CASSGDRVGQETQYF
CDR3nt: TGCGCCAGCAGCGGGGACCGGGTGGGCCAAGAGACCCAGTACTTC

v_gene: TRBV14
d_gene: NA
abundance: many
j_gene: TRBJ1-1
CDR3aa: CASSLRGATGNAEAFF
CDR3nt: TGTGCCAGCAGCCTTCGAGGGGCAACAGGGAACGCTGAAGCTTTCTTT

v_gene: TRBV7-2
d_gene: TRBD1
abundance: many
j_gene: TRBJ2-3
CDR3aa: CASSSRDRGLDTQYF
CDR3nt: TGTGCCAGCAGCTCCCGGGACAGGGGGCTCGATACGCAGTATTTT

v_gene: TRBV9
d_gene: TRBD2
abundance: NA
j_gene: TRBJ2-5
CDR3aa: CASSPREGAGGPGQETQYF
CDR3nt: TGTGCCAGCAGCCCGAGAGAGGGAGCGGGGGGGCCTGGGCAAGAGACCCAGTACTTC

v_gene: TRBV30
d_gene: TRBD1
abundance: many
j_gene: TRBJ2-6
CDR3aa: CAWRRQGVSGANVLTF
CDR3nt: TGTGCCTGGAGACGGCAGGGGGTGTCTGGGGCCAACGTCCTGACTTTC

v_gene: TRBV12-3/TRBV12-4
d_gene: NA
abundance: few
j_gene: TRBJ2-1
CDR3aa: CASSFVTGTRRF
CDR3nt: TGTGCCAGCAGTTTCGTTACCGGGACGCGGAGGTTC